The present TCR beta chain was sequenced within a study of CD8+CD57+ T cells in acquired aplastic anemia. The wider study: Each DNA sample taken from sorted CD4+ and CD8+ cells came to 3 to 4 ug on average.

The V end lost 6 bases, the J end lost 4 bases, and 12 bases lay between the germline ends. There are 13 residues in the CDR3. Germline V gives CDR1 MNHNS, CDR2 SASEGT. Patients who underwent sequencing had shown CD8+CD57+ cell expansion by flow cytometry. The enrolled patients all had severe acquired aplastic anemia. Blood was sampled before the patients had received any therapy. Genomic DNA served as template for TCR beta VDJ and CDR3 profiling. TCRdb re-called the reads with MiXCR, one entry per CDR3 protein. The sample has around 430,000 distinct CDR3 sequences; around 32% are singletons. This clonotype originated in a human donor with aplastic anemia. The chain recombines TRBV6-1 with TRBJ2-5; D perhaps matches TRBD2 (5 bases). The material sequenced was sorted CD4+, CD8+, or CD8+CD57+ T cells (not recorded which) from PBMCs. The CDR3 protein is CASRNTEGETQYF. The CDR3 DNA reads TGTGCCAGCAGAAACACAGAGGGAGAGACCCAGTACTTC.